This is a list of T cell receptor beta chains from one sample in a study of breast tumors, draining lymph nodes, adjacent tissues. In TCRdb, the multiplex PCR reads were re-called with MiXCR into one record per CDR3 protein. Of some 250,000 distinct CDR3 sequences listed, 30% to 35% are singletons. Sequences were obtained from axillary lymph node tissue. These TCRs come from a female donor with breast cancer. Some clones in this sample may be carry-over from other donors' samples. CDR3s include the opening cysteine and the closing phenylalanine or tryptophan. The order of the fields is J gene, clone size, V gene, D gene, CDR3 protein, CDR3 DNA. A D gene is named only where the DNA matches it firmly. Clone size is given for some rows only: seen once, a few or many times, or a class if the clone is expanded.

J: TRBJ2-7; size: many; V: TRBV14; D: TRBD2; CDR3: CASSQTSGRAYEQYF; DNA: TGTGCCAGCAGCCAGACTAGCGGGAGGGCCTACGAGCAGTACTTC
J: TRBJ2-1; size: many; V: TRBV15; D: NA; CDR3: CATSRGTTTYNEQFF; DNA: TGTGCCACCAGCAGAGGGACTACGACCTACAATGAGCAGTTCTTC
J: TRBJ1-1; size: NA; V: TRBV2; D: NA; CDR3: CASSEQQVGVQAFF; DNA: TGTGCCAGCAGTGAACAACAGGTTGGGGTTCAAGCTTTCTTT
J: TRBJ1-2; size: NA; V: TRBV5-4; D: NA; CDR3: CASSLVQRNYGYTF; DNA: TGTGCCAGCAGCTTGGTACAGCGAAACTATGGCTACACCTTC
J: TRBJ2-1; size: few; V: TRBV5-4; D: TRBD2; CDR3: CASSREREYNEQFF; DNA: TGTGCCAGCAGTAGAGAGCGGGAGTATAATGAGCAGTTCTTC
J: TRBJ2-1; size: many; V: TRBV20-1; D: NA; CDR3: CSAPEDNEQFF; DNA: TGCAGTGCCCCCGAGGACAATGAGCAGTTCTTC
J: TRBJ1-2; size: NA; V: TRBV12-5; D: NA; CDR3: CASGNLGRENYGYTF; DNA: TGTGCTAGTGGTAACTTGGGTCGGGAGAACTATGGCTACACCTTC
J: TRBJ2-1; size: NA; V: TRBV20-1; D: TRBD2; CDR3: CSARVPRTSGTYNEQFF; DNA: TGCAGTGCTAGAGTCCCCAGGACTAGCGGGACCTACAATGAGCAGTTCTTC
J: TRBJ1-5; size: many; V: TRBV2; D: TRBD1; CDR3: CASSEWQGQGAGQPQHF; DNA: TGTGCCAGCAGTGAGTGGCAGGGACAGGGGGCCGGACAGCCCCAGCATTTT
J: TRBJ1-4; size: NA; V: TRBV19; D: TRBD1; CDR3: CASSPGAGGEKLFF; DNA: TGTGCCAGTAGCCCCGGGGCAGGGGGTGAAAAACTGTTTTTT
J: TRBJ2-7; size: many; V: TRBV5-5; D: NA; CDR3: CASSLAGFHEQYF; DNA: TGTGCCAGCAGCTTGGCCGGCTTCCACGAGCAGTACTTC
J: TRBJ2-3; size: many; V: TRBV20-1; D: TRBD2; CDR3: CSARPTSGRTDTQYF; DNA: TGCAGTGCTAGACCAACTAGCGGGAGAACAGATACGCAGTATTTT
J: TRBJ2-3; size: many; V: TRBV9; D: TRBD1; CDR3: CASSATGQGSTDTQYF; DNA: TGTGCCAGCAGCGCGACGGGACAGGGGAGCACAGATACGCAGTATTTT
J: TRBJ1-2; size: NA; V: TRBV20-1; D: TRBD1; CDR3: CSAQDRPTGGGVRAF; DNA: TGCAGTGCCCAGGACAGGCCCACCGGGGGGGGGGTGAGGGCCTTC
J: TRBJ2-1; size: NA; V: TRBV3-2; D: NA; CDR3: CATSPTARGQYNEQFF; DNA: TGTGCCACCAGCCCCACGGCTCGGGGCCAATACAATGAGCAGTTCTTC
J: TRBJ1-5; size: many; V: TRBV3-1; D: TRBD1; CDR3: CASSQGGGHAQHF; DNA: TGTGCCAGCAGCCAAGGAGGGGGCCATGCCCAGCATTTT
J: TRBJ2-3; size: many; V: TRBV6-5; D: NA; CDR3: CASSFRDSTDTQYF; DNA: TGTGCCAGCAGTTTCCGGGACAGCACAGATACGCAGTATTTT
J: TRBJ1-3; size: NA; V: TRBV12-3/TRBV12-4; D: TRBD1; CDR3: CASSPGQGADTIYF; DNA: TGTGCCAGCAGTCCGGGACAGGGCGCGGACACCATATATTTT
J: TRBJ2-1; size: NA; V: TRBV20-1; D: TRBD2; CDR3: CSASGTRNYDEQFF; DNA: TGCAGTGCTTCCGGGACTAGGAACTACGATGAGCAGTTCTTC
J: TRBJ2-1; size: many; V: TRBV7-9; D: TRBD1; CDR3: CASSRTGDEQFF; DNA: TGTGCCAGCAGCCGGACAGGGGATGAGCAGTTCTTC
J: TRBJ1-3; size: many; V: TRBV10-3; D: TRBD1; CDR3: CAISPGQHSGNTIYF; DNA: TGTGCCATCAGCCCGGGACAGCACTCTGGAAACACCATATATTTT
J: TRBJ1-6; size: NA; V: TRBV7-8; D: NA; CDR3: CASSLGGGGPNSPLHF; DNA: TGTGCCAGCAGCCTAGGGGGGGGGGGCCCGAATTCACCCCTCCACTTT
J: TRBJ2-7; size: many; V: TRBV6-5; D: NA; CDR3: CASSDSPPYEQYF; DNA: TGTGCCAGCAGTGACTCCCCGCCGTACGAGCAGTACTTC
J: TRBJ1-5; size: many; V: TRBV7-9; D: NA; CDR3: CASSSQRTPSNQPQHF; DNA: TGTGCCAGCAGCTCCCAGCGGACACCCAGCAATCAGCCCCAGCATTTT
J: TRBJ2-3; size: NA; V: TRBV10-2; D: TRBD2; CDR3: CASSESSGGANNEQYF; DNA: TGCGCCAGCAGTGAGTCAAGCGGGGGGGCCAACAATGAGCAGTATTTT
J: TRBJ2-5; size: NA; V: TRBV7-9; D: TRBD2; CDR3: CASSLPLGGRGETQYF; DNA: TGTGCCAGCAGCTTACCCCTTGGCGGGAGAGGAGAGACCCAGTACTTC
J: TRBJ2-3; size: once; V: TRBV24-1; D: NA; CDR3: CATSARVPSTDTQYF; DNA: TGTGCCACCAGTGCTAGGGTGCCTAGCACAGATACGCAGTATTTT